This entry lists 17 T cell receptor beta chains sequenced from one sample in a study of blood T cell repertoires in COVID-19. Here immunoSEQ multiplex PCR was the method, and the copy in TCRdb shows in-frame clones only, minus some. The sample comprises about 59,000 clones, 79% of which are singletons, and around 3.2% rests with the top ten. The sequenced sample consisted of peripheral blood. The receptor source for this set is a man aged 55-75 years with acute or convalescent COVID-19.

This clone has just a few counts. This chain joins TRBV7-2 and TRBJ2-7; D is unclear. Trimming stripped 0 bases from V and 3 bases from J, with 6 bases between. Germline CDR1 and CDR2: SGHTA and FQGNSA. CDR3 length equals 13 residues. The CDR3 region is CASSLAQVYEQYF. As DNA, the CDR3 is TGTGCCAGCAGCTTAGCCCAGGTCTACGAGCAGTACTTC.

The chain couples TRBV7-2 to TRBJ2-7; TRBD1 matches 8 bases. The trim removed 7 bases at V and 2 bases at J, leaving 10 bases unmatched. This CDR3 has 15 residues. The germline gives CDR1 SGHTA, CDR2 FQGNSA. CDR3 nucleotides: TGTGCCAGCACCCTCTCCAGGGGGCAAGCCTACGAGCAGTACTTC. Protein product: CASTLSRGQAYEQYF.

This chain connects TRBV7-2 to TRBJ1-5; no clear D. This CDR3 is built from 14 residues. Germline V gene data show CDR1 as SGHTA and CDR2 as FQGNSA. Trimming cost V 1 base and J 3 bases, with 7 bases left between them. Written as DNA, the CDR3 is TGTGCCAGCAGCTTAGGACACCTCAATCAGCCCCAGCATTTT. Translating gives CASSLGHLNQPQHF.

A single count supports this clone. This chain connects TRBV19 to TRBJ2-2, with D possibly matching TRBD2 (5 bases). Germline loops: CDR1 LNHDA, CDR2 SQIVND (reference sequence). V was clipped by 8 bases and J by 7 bases, with 14 bases between them. The CDR3 runs 13 residues. Here the CDR3 DNA reads TGTGCCAGTCCAGCTGGACTCGACGGGGAGCTGTTTTTT. It translates to CASPAGLDGELFF.

This clone has just a few counts. The rearrangement joins TRBV2 to TRBJ2-1; TRBD1 might be the D (5 bases). V gave up 4 bases and J gave up 9 bases, with 13 bases separating them. The CDR3 runs to 13 residues. CDR1 is SNHLY and CDR2 is FYNNEI in the germline V gene. The chain's CDR3 is CASSVGPYVEQFF. As DNA, the CDR3 is TGTGCCAGCAGTGTGGGGCCGTATGTTGAGCAGTTCTTC. The full variable domain, rest sourced from reference TRBV2 and TRBJ2-1, is EPEVTQTPSHQVTQMGQEVILRCVPISNHLYFYWYRQILGQKVEFLVSFYNNEISEKSEIFDDQFSVERPDGSNFTLKIRSTKLEDSAMYFCASSVGPYVEQFFGPGTRLTVL.

This clone was seen a single time. The chain recombines TRBV6-5 with TRBJ1-3; perhaps TRBD1 as D (6 bases). V lost 6 bases to trimming and J lost 0 bases, with 12 bases between them. Germline CDR1 and CDR2: MNHEY and SVGAGI. The CDR3 has 15 residues. This CDR3 reads CASRLGQFSGNTIYF. As DNA, the CDR3 is TGTGCCAGCAGGCTCGGACAGTTCTCTGGAAACACCATATATTTT.

The chain employs TRBV7-8 and TRBJ2-7; a possible D gene is TRBD1 (5 bases). CDR3 length: 14 residues. Deletions cut 1 base from V and 3 bases from J, with 10 bases between. The V gene's germline CDR1 is SGHVS and CDR2 FQNEAQ. The DNA of the CDR3 is TGTGCCAGCAGCTTAGGACAGCCCAGCTACGAGCAGTACTTC. It specifies CASSLGQPSYEQYF.

The chain links TRBV24-1 to TRBJ1-5; 9 bases line up with TRBD1. J lost 4 bases, V lost 9 bases, and 0 bases had no gene match. Germline V lookup: CDR1 KGHDR, CDR2 SFDVKD. The CDR3 sequence is 12 residues long. The CDR3 loop is CATGQGNQPQHF. CDR3 nucleotide sequence: TGTGCCACCGGACAGGGGAATCAGCCCCAGCATTTT.

This rearrangement joins TRBV7-2 to TRBJ2-1; D not resolved. Germline assignment: CDR1 SGHTA and CDR2 FQGNSA. The CDR3 consists of 11 residues. Deletions cut 5 bases from V and 13 bases from J, with 12 bases between. As DNA, the CDR3 is TGTGCCAGCAGCCCCGGGTCTATCCAGTTCTTC. It yields the protein CASSPGSIQFF.

The chain has TRBV28 and TRBJ2-5; TRBD2 aligns across 9 bases. V gave up 2 bases and J gave up 0 bases; unmatched junction bases: 4. This CDR3 is 16 amino acids long. Germline V gene sequence: CDR1 MDHEN, CDR2 SYDVKM. The CDR3 spells CASSLTTSGYQETQYF. CDR3 DNA sequence: TGTGCCAGCAGTTTAACGACTAGCGGTTACCAAGAGACCCAGTACTTC. Full variable domain (remainder filled in from reference TRBV28 and TRBJ2-5): DVKVTQSSRYLVKRTGEKVFLECVQDMDHENMFWYRQDPGLGLRLIYFSYDVKMKEKGDIPEGYSVSREKKERFSLILESASTNQTSMYLCASSLTTSGYQETQYFGPGTRLLVL.

The chain carries TRBV2 and TRBJ1-3; 10 bases map to TRBD1. The J segment lost 2 bases and the V segment lost 8 bases, leaving 3 bases of the junction unmatched. The CDR3 is 14 residues long. CDR1 SNHLY and CDR2 FYNNEI come from the germline V gene. Here the CDR3 DNA reads TGTGCCAGCGGGGGGACAGGGGCTGGAAACACCATATATTTT. Encoded protein: CASGGTGAGNTIYF.

This clone was observed once. This chain joins TRBV5-4 and TRBJ1-2; 10 bases are shared with TRBD1. The junction had 3 bases not matched to a gene; V was cut back by 2 bases and J by 8 bases. The CDR3 runs to 13 residues. CDR1 SGHNT and CDR2 YYREEE come from the germline V gene (reference sequence). CDR3 sequence (DNA): TGTGCCAGCAGCTTTCCGGGACAGGGGGGCTACACCTTC. It translates to CASSFPGQGGYTF.

V is TRBV18 and J is TRBJ1-5, with D unclear. This CDR3 comprises 13 residues. CDR1 is KGHSH and CDR2 is LQKENI in the germline V gene. V dropped 4 bases and J dropped 5 bases, with 9 bases sitting between them. The CDR3, as DNA: TGTGCCAGCTCACTATACAGTGATCAGCCCCAGCATTTT. Amino acids: CASSLYSDQPQHF.

The chain has TRBV23-1 and TRBJ2-7; TRBD2 agrees at 7 bases. TRBV23-1 is an ORF for which the function is uncertain. V was pared by 8 bases and J by 4 bases, with 8 bases of the junction left unmatched. The CDR3 runs 13 residues. The chain's CDR3 is CASGLAELYEQYF. The DNA of the CDR3 is TGCGCCAGCGGGCTAGCGGAGCTATACGAGCAGTACTTC.

The chain is built from TRBV9 and TRBJ2-7; 14 bases line up with TRBD2. Looked up from germline, CDR1 is SGDLS and CDR2 is YYNGEE. J lost 8 bases, V lost 3 bases, and 7 bases had no gene match. This CDR3 spans 15 amino acids. CDR3 residues: CASSASGTSGSKQYF. The CDR3 DNA follows: TGTGCCAGCAGCGCCTCCGGGACTAGCGGGAGTAAGCAGTACTTC.

J is TRBJ2-5 and V is TRBV25-1; weak D call: TRBD2 (6 bases). The germline gives CDR1 MGHDK, CDR2 SYGVNS. Trimming removed 7 bases from V and 5 bases from J, with 14 bases in between. The CDR3 contains 13 residues. The CDR3 loop reads CASTEGNRETQYF. DNA of the CDR3: TGTGCCAGCACGGAGGGGAACCGTGAGACCCAGTACTTC.

The chain links TRBV28 to TRBJ2-7; tentatively, D is TRBD1 (7 bases). This CDR3 region has 13 residues. The germline V gene encodes CDR1 MDHEN and CDR2 SYDVKM. V was clipped by 3 bases and J by 6 bases, with 12 bases between them. The CDR3 here is CASSLGGQFEQYF. CDR3 bases: TGTGCCAGCAGTTTGGGGGGACAGTTCGAGCAGTACTTC.